This T cell receptor (beta chain) was observed in a study of human T cells and chemical hapten exposure. Original data processing: The number of TCRs in each sample had a median of approximately 93,000 and spanned roughly 23,224 to 700,000. TCRdb re-called the RACE reads through MiXCR, storing one row per CDR3 protein. None of the V and J calls come from the authors' own analysis; TCRdb made them. This repertoire shows about 97,000 distinct CDR3 sequences, about 28% found once; its top ten account for under 13%. Time point reported: patch test 3, about 24 weeks after DPC sensitization. Sample treatment: therapeutic diphenylcyclopropenone sensitization with weekly scalp DPC. This CDR3 contains 15 residues. With 4 bases removed from V and 4 bases from J, the gap between germline ends came to 16 bases. CDR1 is MNHEY, CDR2 SMNVEV, per germline (reference sequence).

The sample here was whole blood, taken in connection with sensitization to the hapten diphenylcyclopropenone (DPC). This TCR was recovered from a man aged 35-49 years with alopecia areata. Some clones in this sample may be carry-over from other donors' samples. J is TRBJ1-1 and V is TRBV27; D is possibly TRBD1 (6 bases). Written as DNA, the CDR3 is TGTGCCAGCAGTTCTGGACAGAAATGGAGCACTGAAGCTTTCTTT. Its translation is CASSSGQKWSTEAFF.